What follows are 24 T cell receptor beta chains derived from one specimen sequenced in a study of T-cell reconstitution after alpha-beta-depleted transplantation in children. This sample's TCRbeta library carried unique molecular identifier barcodes. Via MiXCR, TCRdb re-called the PCR reads, giving one row per CDR3 protein. The sample has about 540,000 distinct CDR3 sequences, around 19% seen once. This specimen was PBMCs from the stem cell graft donor, taken from the stem cell graft. The receptors come from a human donor who donated a stem cell graft to a child with acute lymphoblastic leukemia.

This clonotype was found a few times. The chain has TRBV6-1 and TRBJ1-2; no reliable D call. Germline assignment: CDR1 MNHNS and CDR2 SASEGT. The CDR3 runs 15 residues. Trimming shortened V by 6 bases and J by 5 bases, and 19 bases separated the two germline ends. The CDR3 DNA sequence: TGTGCCAGCAGCCCCCCCAGCATGGGTTCTTATGGCTACACCTTC. It is translated as CASSPPSMGSYGYTF.

V gene TRBV11-2 combines with J gene TRBJ2-1, with 11 bases lining up with TRBD2. CDR1 is SGHAT and CDR2 is FQNNGV in the germline V gene. The junction had 5 bases not matched to a gene; V was cut back by 3 bases and J by 7 bases. The CDR3 sequence is 15 residues long. The CDR3 protein is CASSFAGTSGNEQFF. The CDR3, as DNA: TGTGCCAGCAGCTTTGCCGGGACTAGCGGAAATGAGCAGTTCTTC.

The rearrangement joins TRBV6-1 to TRBJ2-7; 8 positions agree with TRBD2. Trimming cost V 4 bases and J 2 bases; bases outside gene matches: 4. This CDR3 has 14 residues. Germline V gene lookup returns CDR1 MNHNS and CDR2 SASEGT. The CDR3 coding sequence is TGTGCCAGCAGTGTAGCGGGGATTACCTACGAGCAGTACTTC. This encodes CASSVAGITYEQYF.

The chain has TRBV9 and TRBJ2-5; D gene unclear. The CDR3 covers 13 residues. The germline V and J ends were trimmed by 0 bases and 6 bases, with 9 bases remaining between them. Germline V lookup: CDR1 SGDLS, CDR2 YYNGEE. CDR3 region: CASSVEGGKTQYF. DNA of the CDR3: TGTGCCAGCAGCGTAGAGGGTGGAAAGACCCAGTACTTC.

The genes are TRBV29-1 and TRBJ1-2, with 11 positions matching TRBD1. Unmatched junction bases numbered 9, after V lost 7 bases and J lost 5 bases. Germline CDR1 reads SQVTM; CDR2 reads ANQGSEA. The CDR3 is 14 amino acids. CDR3 in amino acids: CSASGTGGVYGYTF. The CDR3 region has the DNA TGCAGCGCATCAGGGACAGGGGGTGTATATGGCTACACCTTC.

The chain couples TRBV3-1 to TRBJ1-5; 9 nucleotides match TRBD1. V was clipped by 3 bases and J by 5 bases; unmatched bases: 5. The germline CDR1 and CDR2 sequences are LGHDT and YNNKEL (reference sequence). The CDR3 is 15 amino acids. This CDR3 reads CASSQNRGLDQPQHF. CDR3 coding DNA: TGTGCCAGCAGCCAGAACAGGGGGCTGGATCAGCCCCAGCATTTT.

The chain carries TRBV7-3 and TRBJ2-7; 13 nucleotides agree with TRBD2. Trimming cost V 5 bases and J 11 bases; bases outside gene matches: 6. Per the germline V gene, CDR1 is SGHTA and CDR2 is FQGTGA. This CDR3 contains 13 residues. The DNA for the CDR3 is TGTGCCAGCAGCCTTGGACTAGCGGGAGAAAAGTACTTC. Translation gives CASSLGLAGEKYF.

V and J are TRBV5-5 and TRBJ1-2, with 8 nucleotides matching TRBD1. Trimming removed 3 bases from V and 5 bases from J; junction bases left unmatched: 9. The CDR3 runs 15 residues. The germline CDR1 and CDR2 sequences are SGHKS and YYEKEE (reference sequence). The CDR3 coding sequence is TGTGCCAGCAGCTGGGCCGGACAGGGAGTTTATGGCTACACCTTC. This translates into CASSWAGQGVYGYTF.

The chain links TRBV2 to TRBJ1-4; TRBD1 matches 9 bases. The J segment lost 5 bases and the V segment lost 6 bases, leaving 7 bases of the junction unmatched. CDR1 and CDR2 (germline): SNHLY, FYNNEI. CDR3 length: 15 amino acids. CDR3 DNA: TGTGCCAGCAGGGCGGACAGGGGAGCGAATGAAAAACTGTTTTTT. The encoded protein is CASRADRGANEKLFF.

J is TRBJ2-7 and V is TRBV1; TRBD2 is the table's D call, not checked against the DNA. TRBV1 is a pseudogene segment. This CDR3 contains 16 residues. CDR3 amino acids: CTSSRKASGEDYEQYF. CDR3 sequence (DNA): TGCACCAGCAGCCGGAAGGCTAGCGGGGAGGACTACGAGCAGTACTTC.

The chain joins TRBV9 to TRBJ2-2, with D hard to call. Per the germline V gene, CDR1 is SGDLS and CDR2 is YYNGEE. V was trimmed by 0 bases and J by 4 bases, leaving 7 bases between them. CDR3 length: 14 residues. CDR3 coding DNA: TGTGCCAGCAGCGTAGCCCCAGGCACCGGGGAGCTGTTTTTT. It encodes CASSVAPGTGELFF.

Only a few counts were recorded for this clonotype. The CDR3 reads CASSSPGTGDYEQYF. The CDR3 DNA is TGCGCCAGCAGCTCGCCCGGGACAGGGGACTACGAGCAGTACTTC. The chain carries TRBV5-1 and TRBJ2-7, with TRBD1 matching 10 bases. The CDR3 is made up of 15 amino acids. V lost 3 bases to trimming and J lost 3 bases; unmatched junction nucleotides: 6. Germline assignment: CDR1 SGHRS and CDR2 YFSETQ.

The chain carries TRBV9 and TRBJ2-7, with a tentative D call TRBD1 (5 bases). Germline V gene lookup returns CDR1 SGDLS and CDR2 YYNGEE. The length of the CDR3 is 14 residues. Trimming shortened V by 4 bases and J by 1 base, and 12 bases separated the two germline ends. The CDR3 sequence: CASSPGHPSYEQYF. For the CDR3, the DNA is TGTGCCAGCAGCCCCGGACACCCATCCTACGAGCAGTACTTC.

The CDR3 DNA reads as TGTGCCAGCAGTAAGGGACAGGGCCTCATGAACACTGAAGCTTTCTTT. Encoded protein: CASSKGQGLMNTEAFF. The chain carries TRBV12-3 or TRBV12-4 and TRBJ1-1, with 9 bases lining up with TRBD1. The V segment lost 5 bases and the J segment 0 bases; nucleotides outside the gene matches: 7. The length of the CDR3 is 16 residues.

V is TRBV20-1 and J is TRBJ1-1; D unresolved. The CDR3 length is 14 residues. Per the germline V gene, CDR1 is DFQATT and CDR2 is SNEGSKA (reference sequence). The V end lost 5 bases, the J end lost 1 base, and 14 bases lay between the germline ends. CDR3 bases: TGCAGTGCTTTGGGAGGGTCCTGGAACACTGAAGCTTTCTTT. This codes for CSALGGSWNTEAFF.

The chain employs TRBV5-1 and TRBJ2-2; 8 bases line up with TRBD1. The CDR3 has 23 amino acids. Germline assignment: CDR1 SGHRS and CDR2 YFSETQ. Losses at the gene ends were 6 bases for V and 1 base for J; bases not matched to a gene: 29. The DNA of the CDR3 is TGCGCCAGCAATACACAAAGAGGGAAAATTTCCGGGACAGGACTCTTGAACACCGGGGAGCTGTTTTTT. As protein: CASNTQRGKISGTGLLNTGELFF.

There are a few counts of this clonotype. V is TRBV2 and J is TRBJ2-1, with D hard to call. Per germline, CDR1 SNHLY and CDR2 FYNNEI. V was shortened by 4 bases and J by 8 bases, with 15 bases between the two germline ends. The CDR3 length is 14 residues. CDR3 protein: CASSGIYPGDEQFF. For the CDR3, the DNA is TGTGCCAGCAGTGGAATATATCCAGGCGATGAGCAGTTCTTC.

The chain couples TRBV7-9 to TRBJ2-1; 10 nucleotides line up with TRBD2. CDR3 size: 16 residues. The junction had 7 bases not matched to a gene; V was cut back by 5 bases and J by 3 bases. Germline loops: CDR1 SEHNR, CDR2 FQNEAQ (reference sequence). The CDR3 bases are TGTGCCAGCAGCGCGACTAGCGGGCGGAACTACAATGAGCAGTTCTTC. This sequence encodes CASSATSGRNYNEQFF. Drawing the rest from reference TRBV7-9 and TRBJ2-1, the complete variable domain is DTGVSQNPRHKITKRGQNVTFRCDPISEHNRLYWYRQTLGQGPEFLTYFQNEAQLEKSRLLSDRFSAERPKGSFSTLEIQRTEQGDSAMYLCASSATSGRNYNEQFFGPGTRLTVL.

On this clonotype itself: A read error may account for a junction end that differs from germline. The chain joins TRBV30 to TRBJ2-7; no clear D. Germline CDR1 is GTSNPN and CDR2 is SVGIG (reference sequence). The CDR3 contains 13 residues. In nucleotides, the CDR3 is TGTGCCTGGAGTGAGGCGAACTCCGACGAGCAGTACTTC. Translated: CAWSEANSDEQYF.

There are a few counts of this clonotype. The genes are TRBV29-1 and TRBJ2-7; D is possibly TRBD1 (6 bases). Germline CDR1 and CDR2: SQVTM and ANQGSEA. The CDR3 length is 13 residues. Trimming took 6 bases from V and 1 from J, leaving 13 bases between them. The DNA of the CDR3 is TGCAGCGTCCGAGGGGGAGCGTCCTACGAGCAGTACTTC. Translating it yields CSVRGGASYEQYF.

This clonotype has just a few counts. The J gene is TRBJ2-3, the V gene TRBV5-1; 10 positions match TRBD2. Germline lookup yields CDR1 SGHRS and CDR2 YFSETQ. V shed 2 bases, J shed 2 bases, and the junction held 2 bases outside the gene matches. The CDR3 length is 15 residues. The CDR3 is CASSLSGRVTDTQYF. CDR3 bases: TGCGCCAGCAGCTTAAGCGGGAGGGTCACAGATACGCAGTATTTT. The variable domain in full, with the rest retrieved from reference TRBV5-1 and TRBJ2-3, is KAGVTQTPRYLIKTRGQQVTLSCSPISGHRSVSWYQQTPGQGLQFLFEYFSETQRNKGNFPGRFSGRQFSNSRSEMNVSTLELGDSALYLCASSLSGRVTDTQYFGPGTRLTVL.

The rearrangement uses TRBV7-9 and TRBJ2-1; D not resolved. Trimming left V 11 bases short and J 6 bases short, with 11 bases between. Germline V gene sequence: CDR1 SEHNR, CDR2 FQNEAQ (reference sequence). The CDR3 is made up of 11 amino acids. The DNA for the CDR3 is TGTGCCTGCCACCCCGTCAATGAGCAGTTCTTC. Translated: CACHPVNEQFF.

In regard to this clonotype: At one of its ends the junction is not consistent with the germline gene, which may arise from a read error. This chain links TRBV3-1 with TRBJ2-7, with D perhaps given as TRBD1 or TRBD2 (5 bases each). Germline loops: CDR1 LGHDT, CDR2 YNNKEL (reference sequence). CDR3 length: 12 residues. The CDR3 reads CASSQGRGSWHF. The CDR3 nucleotides read TGTGCCAGCAGCCAAGGTCGGGGCTCCTGGCACTTC.

This chain connects TRBV5-1 to TRBJ2-7; 10 nucleotides align to TRBD2. Germline loops: CDR1 SGHRS, CDR2 YFSETQ. The V and J ends lost 2 bases and 6 bases, in that order; junction bases with no gene match: 11. The CDR3 covers 16 residues. CDR3 residues: CASSFLSSSGSREQYF. CDR3 nucleotide sequence: TGCGCCAGCAGCTTCCTTTCTTCTAGCGGGAGCCGCGAGCAGTACTTC.